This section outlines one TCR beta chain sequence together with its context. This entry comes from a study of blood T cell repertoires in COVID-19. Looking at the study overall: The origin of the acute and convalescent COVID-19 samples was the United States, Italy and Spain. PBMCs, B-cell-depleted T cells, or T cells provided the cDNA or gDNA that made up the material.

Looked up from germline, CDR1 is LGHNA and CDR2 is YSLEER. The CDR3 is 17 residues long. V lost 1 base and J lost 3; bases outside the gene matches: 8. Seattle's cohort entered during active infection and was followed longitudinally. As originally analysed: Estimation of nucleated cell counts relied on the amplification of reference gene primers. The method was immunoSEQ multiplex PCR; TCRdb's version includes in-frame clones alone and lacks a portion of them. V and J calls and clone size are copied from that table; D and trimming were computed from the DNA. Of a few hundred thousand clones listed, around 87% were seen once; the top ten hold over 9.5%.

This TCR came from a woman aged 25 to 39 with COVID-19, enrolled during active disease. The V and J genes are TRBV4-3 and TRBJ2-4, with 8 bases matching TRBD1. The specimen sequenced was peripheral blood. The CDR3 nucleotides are TGCGCCAGCAGCCAAGCCTTAGACAGGGGTAACAAAAACATTCAGTACTTC. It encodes CASSQALDRGNKNIQYF.